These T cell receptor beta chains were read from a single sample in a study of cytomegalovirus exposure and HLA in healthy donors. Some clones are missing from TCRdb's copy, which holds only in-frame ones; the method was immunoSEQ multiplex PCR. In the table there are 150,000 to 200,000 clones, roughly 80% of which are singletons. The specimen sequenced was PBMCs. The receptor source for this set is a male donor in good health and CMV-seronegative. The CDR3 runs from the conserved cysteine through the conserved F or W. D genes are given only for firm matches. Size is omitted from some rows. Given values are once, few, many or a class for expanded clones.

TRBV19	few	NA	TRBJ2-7	TGTGCCAGTAGTATAGGAGAACAGGAGATCTACGAGCAGTACTTC	CASSIGEQEIYEQYF
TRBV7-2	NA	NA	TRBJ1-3	TGTGCCAGCAGCTTAGTTGGTGGCTTTGGAAACACCATATATTTT	CASSLVGGFGNTIYF
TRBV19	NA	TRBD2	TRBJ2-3	TGTGCCAGTAGTATCCTAGCGGGAGGGAGCACAGATACGCAGTATTTT	CASSILAGGSTDTQYF
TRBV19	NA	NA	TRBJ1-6	TGTGCCAGTAGAGGCAGGGCTAATTCACCCCTCCACTTT	CASRGRANSPLHF
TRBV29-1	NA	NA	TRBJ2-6	TGCAGCGTCCTTTCTGGGGCCAACGTCCTGACTTTC	CSVLSGANVLTF
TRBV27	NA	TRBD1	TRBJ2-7	TGTGCCAGCCATACCCGGCAGGGGGCCTACGAGCAGTACTTC	CASHTRQGAYEQYF
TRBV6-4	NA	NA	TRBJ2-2	TGTGCCAGCAGTGCGACTAGCACCGGGGAGCTGTTTTTT	CASSATSTGELFF
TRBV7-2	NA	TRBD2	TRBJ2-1	TGTGCCAGCAGCCGCGAACGGGAGGGTGCGCAGTTCTTC	CASSREREGAQFF
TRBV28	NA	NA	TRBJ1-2	TGTGCCAGCAGTTCGCAGGGCTATGGCTACACCTTC	CASSSQGYGYTF
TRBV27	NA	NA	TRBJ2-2	TGTGCCAGCCGGGCCGACAGTTGGAACACCGGGGAGCTGTTTTTT	CASRADSWNTGELFF
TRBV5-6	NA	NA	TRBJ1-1	TGTGCCAGCAGCTTCTTGAGGGCTGTAAGGACTGAAGCTTTCTTT	CASSFLRAVRTEAFF
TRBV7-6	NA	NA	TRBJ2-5	TGTGCCAGCAGTTTCACCGGGTCGGAGACCCAGTACTTC	CASSFTGSETQYF
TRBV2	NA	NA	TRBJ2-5	TGTGCCAGCAAGAAACTAGCTACCCAAGAGACCCAGTACTTC	CASKKLATQETQYF
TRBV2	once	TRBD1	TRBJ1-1	TGTGCCAGCACTTGGAGGACAGGAAACACTGAAGCTTTCTTT	CASTWRTGNTEAFF
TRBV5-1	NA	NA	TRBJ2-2	TGCGCCAGCAGCTTCGAAGGGGAGAACACCGGGGAGCTGTTTTTT	CASSFEGENTGELFF
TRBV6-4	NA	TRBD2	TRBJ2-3	TGTGCCAGCAGTGCCCTCGGGGCTAGCGGGAGGACAGATACGCAGTATTTT	CASSALGASGRTDTQYF
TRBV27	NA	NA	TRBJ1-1	TGTGCCAGCAGTTTATTGCGGGGGAACACTGAAGCTTTCTTT	CASSLLRGNTEAFF
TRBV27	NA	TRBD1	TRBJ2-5	TGTGCCAGCAGTTGGGACAGGGGGGAGACCCAGTACTTC	CASSWDRGETQYF
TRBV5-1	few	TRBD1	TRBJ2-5	TGCGCCAGCAGTGATGGTGGGACAGGGCAAGAGACCCAGTACTTC	CASSDGGTGQETQYF
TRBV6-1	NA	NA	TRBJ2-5	TGTGCCAGCAGTGTAATCGGGGGAGATGAGACCCAGTACTTC	CASSVIGGDETQYF
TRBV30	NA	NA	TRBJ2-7	TGTGCCTGGAGTCCCACACGGGGGTACTACGAGCAGTACTTC	CAWSPTRGYYEQYF
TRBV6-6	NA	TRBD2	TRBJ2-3	TGTGCCAGCAGTTTAAGAGCGGGAGGGTACACAGATACGCAGTATTTT	CASSLRAGGYTDTQYF
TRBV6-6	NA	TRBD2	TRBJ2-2	TGTGCCACATCGGGGGGACCCACGAACACCGGGGAGCTGTTTTTT	CATSGGPTNTGELFF
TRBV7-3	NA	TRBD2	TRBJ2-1	TGTGCCAGCAGACCGACTAGCTCTAGCTCCTACAATGAGCAGTTCTTC	CASRPTSSSSYNEQFF
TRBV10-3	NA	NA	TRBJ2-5	TGTGCCATCAGTGAGTCTGGACGGGGTGGAGAGCAGTACTTC	CAISESGRGGEQYF
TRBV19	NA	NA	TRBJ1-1	TGTGCCAGTAGTATAGCGGGTATGAACACTGAAGCTTTCTTT	CASSIAGMNTEAFF
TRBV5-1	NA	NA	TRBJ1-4	TGCGCCAGCAGCTTGAGGAGGCCTAATGAAAAACTGTTTTTT	CASSLRRPNEKLFF
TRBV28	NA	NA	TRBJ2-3	TGTGCCAGCAGGACGACAGGGAGGGATACGCAGTATTTT	CASRTTGRDTQYF
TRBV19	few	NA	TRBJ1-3	TGTGCCAGTAGTACCCTGGGAGGGGACTCTGGAAACACCATATATTTT	CASSTLGGDSGNTIYF
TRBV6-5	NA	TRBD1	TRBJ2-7	TGTGCCAGCGGCCGACAGGGGCCGAACACCTACGAGCAGTACTTC	CASGRQGPNTYEQYF
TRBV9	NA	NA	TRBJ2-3	TGTGCCAGCAGCGTCCTGGATACGCAGTATTTT	CASSVLDTQYF
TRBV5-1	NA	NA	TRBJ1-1	TGCGCCAGCAGACACGCAAACACTGAAGCTTTCTTT	CASRHANTEAFF
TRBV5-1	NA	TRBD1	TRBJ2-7	TGCGCCAGCAGCTTGGAGGGGGCTAACGAGCAGTACTTC	CASSLEGANEQYF
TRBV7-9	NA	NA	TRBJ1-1	TGTGCCAGCAGCCCCACACAAATCCGCGGGGCTTTCTTT	CASSPTQIRGAFF
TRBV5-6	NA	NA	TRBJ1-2	TGTGCCAGCAGCTTGGGCAGGGGCAATGGTGGCTACACCTTC	CASSLGRGNGGYTF
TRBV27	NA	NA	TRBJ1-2	TGTGCCAGCAGTTCTCTTGGGGAGGCTAACTATGGCTACACCTTC	CASSSLGEANYGYTF